What follows is one T cell receptor beta chain and its context. No antigen is known for it. These data originate in a study of CD8+CD57+ T cells in acquired aplastic anemia. Study-wide results and caveats: Found in both controls and patients were around 31 CD8+ CDR3 sequences. Levels of CD8+ Simpson's diversity were not significantly distinct in patients versus controls.

TCR beta VDJ and CDR3 profiling used genomic DNA as template. Using its own MiXCR run on the reads, TCRdb lists one record per CDR3 protein. The sample lists 200,000 to 250,000 distinct CDR3 sequences; 30% to 40% were seen once. V lost 8 bases, J lost 3 bases, and 8 bases lay in between. The CDR3 spans 11 residues. Germline V gene lookup returns CDR1 SGDLS and CDR2 YYNGEE. What was sequenced was sorted CD4+, CD8+, or CD8+CD57+ T cells (not recorded which) from PBMCs. This sequence originates from a human donor in good health, serving as a control. J is TRBJ1-1 and V is TRBV9; D not resolved. CDR3 protein: CASSQHTEAFF. CDR3 DNA sequence: TGTGCCAGTAGCCAGCACACTGAAGCTTTCTTT.